The present T cell receptor beta chain was sequenced within a study of shared clonotypes between healthy human individuals. Notes on the study in general: Shared clonotypes: roughly 4.5% naive CD4, about 3.3% naive CD8, about 2.2% memory CD4, 0.4% memory CD8. Large depth notwithstanding, sorted-subset sequencing proved incomplete by rarefaction.

TCRdb's table, derived via immunoSEQ multiplex PCR, lists solely in-frame clones and lacks some. The sample includes some 2,100,000 clones, 90% to 97% seen only once; the top ten take over 0.1%. From germline, CDR1 is MNHNS and CDR2 SASEGT. Trimming cost V 7 bases and J 5 bases, with 5 bases left between them. This CDR3 spans 10 amino acids. A remark on this clone: Its antigen is currently unknown.

Sequencing was done on a sample of naive CD4+ T cells sorted from blood. Subset given: CD45RA+ positively selected. The V gene is TRBV6-1, the J gene TRBJ1-2; D uncertain. This receptor was identified in a man younger than 30 in good health. CDR3: CASTEYGYTF. CDR3 sequence (DNA): TGTGCCAGCACCGAGTATGGCTACACCTTC.